A single count supports the clone carrying this T cell receptor beta chain. Per the study methods: Cell counts per sample came from amplifying reference gene primers. Sequencing was performed with immunoSEQ multiplex PCR; in TCRdb, only in-frame clones are kept and a portion is missing. V, J and clone size were drawn from that table, and D and trimming were deduced from the DNA. Seen here are about 260,000 clones, 75% to 90% observed once, and the top ten hold just over 0.85%. The CDR3 is 15 amino acids. The germline gives CDR1 SGHTA, CDR2 FQGTGA. V lost 5 bases to trimming and J lost 1 base, with 14 bases between them. The data stem from a study of blood T cell repertoires in COVID-19. About the research overall: The United States, Italy and Spain were the sources of the acute and convalescent COVID-19 samples. T cells, B-cell-depleted T cells, or PBMCs provided the cDNA or gDNA that served as material.

Participant-reported clinical history was the basis for cohort assignment. This sequence originates from a man in his fifties who had been exposed to COVID-19. The chain links TRBV7-3 to TRBJ1-1, with a possible D match to TRBD1 (6 bases). Sequencing was carried out using PBMCs or T cells enriched from blood (not recorded which). The DNA for the CDR3 is TGTGCCAGCAGCCCCCGCGGGGGCGGGAACACTGAAGCTTTCTTT. Its protein product is CASSPRGGGNTEAFF.